This is a list of T cell receptor beta chains from one sample in a study of blood T cells in healthy people across ages. MiXCR, applied by TCRdb to the 5' RACE reads, yields one record per CDR3 protein. Among 700,000 or so distinct CDR3 sequences listed, roughly 20% were seen once. Sequencing was performed on blood. Receptor source: a man between 65 and 80 years old in good health. Each CDR3 is given without its conserved first and last residue. D genes are given only for firm matches.

V	J	D	CDR3
TRBV24-1	TRBJ2-3	TRBD1	ATSDPPGTGDESDTQY
TRBV12-3/TRBV12-4	TRBJ2-4	.	ASSFSRTPREGTLAKNIQY
TRBV24-1	TRBJ2-2	.	ATSRALVGTGELF
TRBV6-5	TRBJ2-5	.	ASSYSWGRQETQY
TRBV7-2	TRBJ2-1	.	ASSLVSGTYNEQF
TRBV10-3	TRBJ2-4	.	AISGNGGRDIQY
TRBV3-1	TRBJ1-1	.	ASSREGVMNTEAF
TRBV12-5	TRBJ2-2	TRBD2	ASCSSGIRNTGELF
TRBV11-2	TRBJ1-1	.	ASSQQRTKGAEAF
TRBV10-3	TRBJ2-5	TRBD1	AISSSDRETQY
TRBV11-2	TRBJ2-2	.	ASSLIQAARGGELF
TRBV24-1	TRBJ2-5	TRBD1	ATSGGQVKETQY
TRBV9	TRBJ2-3	.	ASSARELDTQY
TRBV18	TRBJ2-1	TRBD2	ASSPNPGLAKNEQF
TRBV11-1	TRBJ2-1	.	ASSLSSSNEQF
TRBV12-3/TRBV12-4	TRBJ2-4	TRBD1	ASSPGTGGNIQY
TRBV12-3/TRBV12-4	TRBJ2-5	TRBD1	ASSLAMGRGKETQY
TRBV13	TRBJ2-5	TRBD1	ASARQGAGETQY
TRBV5-1	TRBJ1-1	.	ASSLVPDGHEAF
TRBV15	TRBJ2-5	.	ATSRGNNQETQY
TRBV7-9	TRBJ2-7	.	ASRSSAPRPGVEQY
TRBV18	TRBJ2-3	.	ASSPREASSTDTQY
TRBV24-1	TRBJ1-2	.	ATLGDAPYGYT
TRBV19	TRBJ2-7	.	ASSIRRGVNDEQH
TRBV6-5	TRBJ1-1	.	ASNVGVGYTEAF
TRBV7-2	TRBJ1-2	TRBD1	ASSKDRGHGYGYT
TRBV10-3	TRBJ2-1	TRBD2	AISITSGISSYNEQF